This T cell receptor beta chain was sequenced for a study of patients and donors after allogeneic stem cell transplantation. CDR3 length: 15 residues. The germline gives CDR1 SNHLY, CDR2 FYNNEI. Trimming took 7 bases from V and 0 from J; bases not matched to a gene: 5. The table lists this clonotype with a few counts. TCRdb passed the RT-PCR reads through MiXCR, listing each CDR3 protein once. The data hold approximately 160,000 distinct CDR3 sequences, with about 24% observed a single time. The chain is built from TRBV2 and TRBJ2-2; 7 bases map to TRBD2. The material sequenced was blood, either unsorted or a sorted T cell fraction (not recorded which). This TCR derives from a human donor who was either an allogeneic HSCT recipient or a stem cell or donor lymphocyte infusion donor (not recorded which). It is not recorded whose cells these are; they may come from a transplant donor. CDR3 nucleotide sequence: TGTGCCAGCAATCGGCGGGAGACGAACACCGGGGAGCTGTTTTTT. Protein product: CASNRRETNTGELFF.